The 22 T cell receptor beta chains presented below share a single source sample, sequenced in a study of T cells in Graves' hyperthyroidism and ophthalmopathy. Amplification targeted TCR beta CDR3 regions from RNA transcripts. An initial round of RT-PCR targeting the TCR CDR3 relied on the HTBI primer set. TCRdb passed the multiplex PCR reads through MiXCR, listing each CDR3 protein once. This sample has roughly 600,000 distinct CDR3 sequences, with approximately 15% found just once. The sequenced material came from blood. These receptors all come from a woman in her 50s with Graves' ophthalmopathy.

This clonotype was seen at least ten times. The chain recombines TRBV7-9 with TRBJ1-2; D uncertain. Germline values: CDR1 SEHNR, CDR2 FQNEAQ (reference sequence). The CDR3 is made up of 14 amino acids. V was shortened by 3 bases and J by 4 bases, with 12 bases between the two germline ends. Written as DNA, the CDR3 is TGTGCCAGCAGCTTCAAGGGATGGGGCTATGGCTACACCTTC. As protein: CASSFKGWGYGYTF.

This clonotype was observed many times. The gene calls are TRBV27 and TRBJ2-7; 7 nucleotides agree with TRBD1. CDR1 MNHEY and CDR2 SMNVEV come from the germline V gene (reference sequence). CDR3 size: 13 residues. The V segment lost 4 bases and the J segment 2 bases; nucleotides outside the gene matches: 2. CDR3 DNA: TGTGCCAGCAGTTGGGGACAGACCTACGAGCAGTACTTC. It specifies CASSWGQTYEQYF.

The chain combines TRBV11-2 with TRBJ1-1; 7 bases are shared with TRBD1. V shed 2 bases, J shed 6 bases, and the junction held 6 bases outside the gene matches. Germline V gene sequence: CDR1 SGHAT, CDR2 FQNNGV. The CDR3 spans 14 residues. The CDR3 DNA sequence: TGTGCCAGCAGCTTACCAGACAGGGAGGCTGAAGCTTTCTTT. It is translated as CASSLPDREAEAFF.

This clonotype was picked up many times. The CDR3 DNA is TGTGCCAGCATCCGGGACTTGTCCTACAATGAGCAGTTCTTC. Its translation: CASIRDLSYNEQFF. This sequence joins TRBV12-3 or TRBV12-4 and TRBJ2-1; the D gene is possibly TRBD2 (6 bases). This CDR3 comprises 14 residues. Trimming pared 7 bases from V and 1 base from J, leaving 11 bases between.

This clonotype was observed at least ten times. The V gene is TRBV12-3 or TRBV12-4, the J gene TRBJ2-1; TRBD2 matches at 7 bases. The V and J ends lost 7 bases and 8 bases, in that order; junction bases with no gene match: 11. This CDR3 has 14 residues. CDR3 bases: TGTGCCAGCAAATGGGGGGGAGCTCGGGATGAGCAGTTCTTC. Its protein is CASKWGGARDEQFF.

This clonotype was observed at least ten times. The V and J genes are TRBV20-1 and TRBJ1-1; no definite D call. Germline CDR1 DFQATT, CDR2 SNEGSKA (reference sequence). The CDR3 sequence is 11 residues long. V lost 8 bases and J 4 bases, leaving 11 bases between the germline ends. The CDR3 DNA reads as TGCAGTCTCGGACGCGGCACTGAAGCTTTCTTT. Protein: CSLGRGTEAFF.

This clonotype was recorded at least ten times. The chain combines TRBV7-4 with TRBJ1-6; 8 bases agree with TRBD1. Germline V gene data show CDR1 as SGHVT and CDR2 as SQSDAQ. Unmatched junction bases numbered 7, after V lost 1 base and J lost 5 bases. This CDR3 has 17 amino acids. In DNA, the CDR3 is TGTGCCAGCAGCTTAGGGGACAGGATGTTGGATAATTCACCCCTCCACTTT. Translation: CASSLGDRMLDNSPLHF.

Many counts were recorded for this clonotype. The J gene is TRBJ1-1, the V gene TRBV12-3 or TRBV12-4, with D maybe TRBD1 (5 bases). The CDR3 is 13 residues long. V was trimmed by 3 bases and J by 5 bases, leaving 10 bases between them. This chain's CDR3 is CASSFSGLTEAFF. The CDR3 DNA reads as TGTGCCAGCAGTTTTTCAGGGCTTACTGAAGCTTTCTTT.

The chain joins TRBV29-1 to TRBJ1-2; D perhaps matches TRBD1 (5 bases). The CDR3 sequence is 11 residues long. V was clipped by 7 bases and J by 7 bases, with 13 bases between them. CDR1 is SQVTM, CDR2 ANQGSEA, per germline. The CDR3 protein is CSGTSGVGYTF. The CDR3 region has the DNA TGCAGCGGGACCTCGGGGGTTGGCTACACCTTC.

This clonotype was observed many times. The chain is built from TRBV6-1 and TRBJ1-1; D not certain. The CDR3 is 13 amino acids. Trimming stripped 8 bases from V and 1 base from J, with 11 bases between. Per germline, CDR1 MNHNS and CDR2 SASEGT. In DNA, the CDR3 is TGTGCCAGCCAGCTGTTAAGGAACACTGAAGCTTTCTTT. Translated, it gives CASQLLRNTEAFF.

In DNA, the CDR3 is TGCAGTGCTAGGGGGACTTTCTACGAGCAGTACTTC. Translation: CSARGTFYEQYF. The V call is TRBV20-1, the J call TRBJ2-7, with D perhaps matching TRBD2 (6 bases). The CDR3 spans 12 residues. The germline V and J ends were trimmed by 3 bases and 3 bases, with 9 bases remaining between them. Germline V gene data show CDR1 as DFQATT and CDR2 as SNEGSKA (reference sequence).

This clonotype has a handful of counts. The genes are TRBV14 and TRBJ2-1; D is undetermined. V dropped 2 bases and J dropped 10 bases, with 12 bases sitting between them. CDR1 is SGHDN and CDR2 is FVKESK in the germline V gene. This CDR3 has 13 residues. Here the CDR3 reads CASSQLSGMEQFF. CDR3 nucleotides: TGTGCCAGCAGCCAACTTTCGGGTATGGAGCAGTTCTTC.

This clonotype was detected many times. CDR3 region: CASSLDRGAFF. In nucleotides, the CDR3 is TGTGCCAGCAGCTTAGACAGAGGAGCTTTCTTT. The chain couples TRBV7-8 to TRBJ1-1; D is unclear. This CDR3 is built from 11 residues. Per germline, CDR1 SGHVS and CDR2 FQNEAQ. The ends were cut back, 1 base at V and 10 bases at J, with 7 bases in the middle.

This clonotype was seen repeatedly, ten times or more. This sequence joins TRBV7-6 and TRBJ2-3; D may be TRBD2 (6 bases). Trimming shortened V by 2 bases and J by 5 bases, and 14 bases separated the two germline ends. The CDR3 has 15 residues. CDR1 is SGHVS, CDR2 FNYEAQ, per germline. CDR3 loop: CASSLIAGSKDTQYF. CDR3 bases: TGTGCCAGCAGCTTAATTGCGGGATCTAAAGATACGCAGTATTTT.

The CDR3 here is CASSEQQGSWGGYTF. The DNA of the CDR3 is TGTGCCAGCAGCGAACAACAGGGGTCCTGGGGTGGCTACACCTTC. The rearrangement links TRBV9 to TRBJ1-2; 7 nucleotides line up with TRBD1. Per germline, CDR1 SGDLS and CDR2 YYNGEE. This CDR3 contains 15 residues. The V and J ends lost 3 bases and 7 bases, in that order; junction bases with no gene match: 12.

This clonotype was detected ten times or more. The V gene is TRBV20-1, the J gene TRBJ2-2, with 7 bases matching TRBD2. Germline CDR1 is DFQATT and CDR2 is SNEGSKA (reference sequence). V lost 1 base and J lost 7; bases outside the gene matches: 9. This CDR3 has 15 residues. The CDR3 region is CSARGSGLVGGELFF. The CDR3 region has the DNA TGCAGTGCTAGAGGATCCGGACTAGTTGGCGGGGAGCTGTTTTTT.

There are many counts of this clonotype. The rearrangement uses TRBV5-5 and TRBJ2-3; weak D call: TRBD1 (6 bases). The CDR3 consists of 13 residues. Looked up from germline, CDR1 is SGHKS and CDR2 is YYEKEE (reference sequence). V shed 5 bases and J shed 0 bases, with 7 bases lying between them. The CDR3 reads CASRGTSTDTQYF. CDR3 sequence (DNA): TGTGCCAGCAGGGGGACAAGCACAGATACGCAGTATTTT.

This clonotype has ten or more counts. The chain is built from TRBV4-2 and TRBJ2-7; 10 bases agree with TRBD2. With V trimmed by 0 bases and J by 7 bases, 6 bases remained unmatched. CDR1 is LGHNA and CDR2 is YNFKEQ in the germline V gene. The CDR3 spans 15 residues. For the CDR3, the DNA is TGTGCCAGCAGCCAAGATCTAGCGGGAGCTCGAGAGCAGTACTTC. Its protein is CASSQDLAGAREQYF.

In its sample, this clonotype was seen a few times. The V and J genes are TRBV25-1 and TRBJ2-6; no definite D call. The CDR3 is 18 amino acids. V was pared by 5 bases and J by 2 bases, with 19 bases between. Germline-derived CDR1 and CDR2 are MGHDK and SYGVNS. The CDR3 nucleotides are TGTGCCAGCAGTCCACAAGGTTTTGGAAGGCCTGGGGCCAACGTCCTGACTTTC. It specifies CASSPQGFGRPGANVLTF.

This clonotype showed up many times. The gene calls are TRBV2 and TRBJ1-2; the D is unclear. Germline V gene lookup returns CDR1 SNHLY and CDR2 FYNNEI. Trimming stripped 7 bases from V and 4 bases from J, with 19 bases between. The CDR3 contains 15 residues. CDR3 residues: CASMSPMEPSYGYTF. The CDR3 nucleotides read TGTGCCAGCATGAGCCCAATGGAGCCCTCCTATGGCTACACCTTC.

This chain uses TRBV12-3 or TRBV12-4 with TRBJ2-1; maybe TRBD2 (6 bases). This CDR3 region has 15 residues. V lost 6 bases to trimming and J lost 3 bases, with 15 bases between them. In nucleotides, the CDR3 is TGTGCCAGCAGACCCGACGGGGGTTACTACAATGAGCAGTTCTTC. Translating gives CASRPDGGYYNEQFF.

The chain carries TRBV3-1 and TRBJ2-2; D is possibly TRBD1 (5 bases). Per the germline V gene, CDR1 is LGHDT and CDR2 is YNNKEL (reference sequence). Trimming removed 0 bases at V and 5 bases at J, with 16 bases between. This CDR3 spans 17 amino acids. CDR3 region: CASSQDLAGFLTGELFF. CDR3 bases: TGTGCCAGCAGCCAAGATTTGGCAGGGTTTTTGACCGGGGAGCTGTTTTTT. Filled out from reference TRBV3-1 and TRBJ2-2, the complete variable domain reads DTAVSQTPKYLVTQMGNDKSIKCEQNLGHDTMYWYKQDSKKFLKIMFSYNNKELIINETVPNRFSPKSPDKAHLNLHINSLELGDSAVYFCASSQDLAGFLTGELFFGEGSRLTVL.